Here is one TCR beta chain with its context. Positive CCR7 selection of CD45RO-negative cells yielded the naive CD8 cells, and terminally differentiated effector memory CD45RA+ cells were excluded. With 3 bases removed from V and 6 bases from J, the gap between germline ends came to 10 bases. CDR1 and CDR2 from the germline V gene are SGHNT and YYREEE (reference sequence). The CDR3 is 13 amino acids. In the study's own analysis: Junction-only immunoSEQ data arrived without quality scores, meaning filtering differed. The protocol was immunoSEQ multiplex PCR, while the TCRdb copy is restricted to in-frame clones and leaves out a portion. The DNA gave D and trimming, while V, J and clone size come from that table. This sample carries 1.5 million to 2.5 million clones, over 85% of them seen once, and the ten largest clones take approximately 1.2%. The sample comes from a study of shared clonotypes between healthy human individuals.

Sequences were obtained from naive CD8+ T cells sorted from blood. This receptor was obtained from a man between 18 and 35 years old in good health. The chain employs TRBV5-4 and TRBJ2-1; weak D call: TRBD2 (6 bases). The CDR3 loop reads CASSSGESNEQFF. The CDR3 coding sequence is TGTGCCAGCAGCTCGGGGGAGAGCAATGAGCAGTTCTTC.